What follows are 23 T cell receptor beta chains derived from one specimen sequenced in a study of regulatory T cells in long-lasting Graves disease. Construction of the TCR beta libraries employed iRepertoire HTBI primers in conjunction with Arm-PCR of CDR3 regions. Via MiXCR, TCRdb re-called the multiplex PCR reads, giving one row per CDR3 protein. The profile shows some 410,000 distinct CDR3 sequences, 15% to 20% of them singletons. The time point here: newly diagnosed GD, antithyroid drugs for less than 3 months. Preparation of the TCR library used RNA extracted from PBMCs. The sample was also reused in another study, on T cells in Graves' hyperthyroidism and ophthalmopathy.

Source: peripheral blood mononuclear cells (PBMCs), taken at new diagnosis, from a patient treated with antithyroid drugs. The origin of the receptors is a woman in her thirties with Graves disease.

This clonotype was seen only a few times. The V call is TRBV28, the J call TRBJ1-5; D gene ambiguous. Germline V gene data show CDR1 as MDHEN and CDR2 as SYDVKM. The CDR3 length is 12 residues. Trimming removed 8 bases at V and 5 bases at J, with 10 bases between. The CDR3 DNA reads TGTGCCAGCCGGGCCGGAGATCAGCCCCAGCATTTT. It is translated as CASRAGDQPQHF.

This clonotype was detected once. A single base separates this from a much larger clone, so it may be a read error. This chain joins TRBV11-2 and TRBJ2-1, with D possibly matching TRBD1 (5 bases). The CDR3 is made up of 15 amino acids. The germline V gene has CDR1 SGHAT and CDR2 FQNNGV. The DNA of the CDR3 is TGTGCCTGCAGCTTGGGGCCAAATGTGGAGAATGAGCAGTTCTTC. Translated: CACSLGPNVENEQFF.

This clonotype was seen a few times. The chain recombines TRBV10-3 with TRBJ2-2; D is perhaps TRBD2 (5 bases). V was trimmed by 1 base and J by 3 bases, leaving 9 bases between them. The germline V gene has CDR1 ENHRY and CDR2 SYGVKD. CDR3 size: 15 residues. CDR3 DNA: TGTGCCATCAGTGAGTTCCGGGGTGACACCGGGGAGCTGTTTTTT. Translation: CAISEFRGDTGELFF.

This clonotype was found many times. The rearrangement uses TRBV20-1 and TRBJ1-6; possibly TRBD1 for D (6 bases). Trimming stripped 0 bases from V and 5 bases from J, with 11 bases between. Germline values: CDR1 DFQATT, CDR2 SNEGSKA (reference sequence). The CDR3 sequence is 15 residues long. For the CDR3, the DNA is TGCAGTGCTAGAGATCAGACAGGCAATAATTCACCCCTCCACTTT. Translating it yields CSARDQTGNNSPLHF.

The chain combines TRBV7-2 with TRBJ2-6; no reliable D call. This CDR3 region has 13 residues. The germline V gene has CDR1 SGHTA and CDR2 FQGNSA. The ends were cut back, 7 bases at V and 2 bases at J, with 6 bases in the middle. The CDR3: CASTLAGANVLTF. CDR3 DNA sequence: TGTGCCAGCACCCTTGCTGGGGCCAACGTCCTGACTTTC.

This clonotype was counted ten times or more. The chain links TRBV20-1 to TRBJ2-3, with D possibly being TRBD2 (6 bases). This CDR3 is 12 amino acids long. V lost 3 bases, J lost 8 bases, and 12 bases lay in between. Looked up from germline, CDR1 is DFQATT and CDR2 is SNEGSKA (reference sequence). CDR3 DNA sequence: TGCAGTGCTAGGTCACTAGCTTTTACGCAGTATTTT. It yields the protein CSARSLAFTQYF.

Regarding this clonotype: This could be a read error, since a much larger clone is one nucleotide away. The J gene is TRBJ2-7, the V gene TRBV5-5; no definite D call. Germline loops: CDR1 SGHKS, CDR2 YYEKEE (reference sequence). Trimming took off 6 bases at V and 2 bases at J, with 12 bases between the two ends. CDR3 size: 13 residues. The CDR3 is CASTQVGTYEQYF. CDR3 sequence (DNA): TGTGCCAGCACCCAAGTGGGCACCTACGAGCAGTACTTC.

As concerns this clonotype: A much bigger clone sits one base away, suggesting this may be a read error. The chain combines TRBV7-2 with TRBJ2-5, with unresolved D. The length of the CDR3 is 15 residues. Germline CDR1 and CDR2: SGHTA and FQGNSA. CDR3 DNA: TGTGCCAGCAGCTTAGGGGCGGCGTCGGGCGAGACCCCGTACTTC. This encodes CASSLGAASGETPYF.

A few counts support this clonotype. The chain recombines TRBV18 with TRBJ1-3, with 8 bases fitting TRBD1. This CDR3 comprises 17 residues. Germline CDR1 and CDR2: KGHSH and LQKENI. The ends lost 3 bases at V and 0 bases at J; junction bases unmatched: 7. CDR3 sequence: CASSPDTGGSSGNTIYF. The CDR3 bases are TGTGCCAGCTCACCCGATACAGGGGGGAGCTCTGGAAACACCATATATTTT.

CDR3 DNA: TGTGCCAGCAGTTCGCGGTTGGGAGGGGAGCTGTTTTTT. The encoded protein is CASSSRLGGELFF. The J gene is TRBJ2-2, the V gene TRBV5-6; D gene ambiguous. The CDR3 has 13 amino acids. The germline V gene has CDR1 SGHDT and CDR2 YYEEEE. V lost 5 bases and J lost 8, with 13 bases in between.

This clonotype was seen more than once but under ten times. CDR3 protein: CASSEWSGGETQYF. CDR3 coding DNA: TGTGCCAGCAGTGAATGGTCAGGGGGGGAGACCCAGTACTTC. V and J are TRBV25-1 and TRBJ2-5; tentatively, D is TRBD1 (7 bases). Germline V gene sequence: CDR1 MGHDK, CDR2 SYGVNS. The CDR3 contains 14 residues. Deletions cut 1 base from V and 5 bases from J, with 11 bases between. The full variable domain, with the rest looked up from reference TRBV25-1 and TRBJ2-5, is EADIYQTPRYLVIGTGKKITLECSQTMGHDKMYWYQQDPGMELHLIHYSYGVNSTEKGDLSSESTVSRIRTEHFPLTLESARPSHTSQYLCASSEWSGGETQYFGPGTRLLVL.

This clonotype was seen ten or more times. J is TRBJ2-1 and V is TRBV20-1, with a tentative D call TRBD2 (6 bases). The V and J ends lost 5 bases and 3 bases respectively, with 14 bases between them. The CDR3 has 14 residues. Germline CDR1 reads DFQATT; CDR2 reads SNEGSKA (reference sequence). Here the CDR3 DNA reads TGCAGTGCTTATGGGCGGGAAAACTACAATGAGCAGTTCTTC. Its protein is CSAYGRENYNEQFF.

The chain couples TRBV15 to TRBJ2-7, with TRBD1 as a possible D gene (5 bases). Germline values: CDR1 LNHNV, CDR2 YYDKDF (reference sequence). CDR3 length: 13 amino acids. Trimming took 4 bases from V and 7 from J, leaving 14 bases between them. The CDR3, as DNA: TGTGCCACCAGCACCGTAGACAAGGGGGAGCAGTACTTC. Translating gives CATSTVDKGEQYF.

Comments on this clonotype: The germline gene is not matched at one end of the junction; a read error may be the cause. The V and J genes are TRBV5-6 and TRBJ2-4, with D possibly matching TRBD2 (5 bases). Looked up from germline, CDR1 is SGHDT and CDR2 is YYEEEE. The CDR3 runs 15 residues. The CDR3 loop reads CASSPRVQPGNIQCF. The CDR3 bases are TGTGCCAGCAGCCCCCGTGTCCAACCGGGAAACATTCAGTGCTTC.

This clonotype was observed at least ten times. V and J are TRBV3-1 and TRBJ2-1; no clear D gene. The CDR3 loop spans 16 amino acids. CDR1 is LGHDT, CDR2 YNNKEL, per germline (reference sequence). V lost 4 bases, J lost 5 bases, and 18 bases lay in between. The CDR3 DNA sequence: TGTGCCAGCAGCCCGTCTGGATTGAACTTGAACAATGAGCAGTTCTTC. This gives the protein CASSPSGLNLNNEQFF.

This clonotype has just a few counts. The CDR3 region has the DNA TGCGCCAGCAGCGTTCTCCGACTAGCGGGAGGGGATGAGCAGTTCTTC. It yields the protein CASSVLRLAGGDEQFF. The chain combines TRBV5-1 with TRBJ2-1; TRBD2 matches at 14 bases. The V segment lost 4 bases and the J segment 8 bases; nucleotides outside the gene matches: 8. This CDR3 is built from 16 residues. Germline-derived CDR1 and CDR2 are SGHRS and YFSETQ. The full variable domain, completed using reference TRBV5-1 and TRBJ2-1, is KAGVTQTPRYLIKTRGQQVTLSCSPISGHRSVSWYQQTPGQGLQFLFEYFSETQRNKGNFPGRFSGRQFSNSRSEMNVSTLELGDSALYLCASSVLRLAGGDEQFFGPGTRLTVL.

This clonotype was seen a handful of times. The chain is built from TRBV18 and TRBJ1-1, with TRBD1 as a possible D gene (5 bases). V was trimmed by 6 bases and J by 10 bases, leaving 21 bases between them. From germline, CDR1 is KGHSH and CDR2 LQKENI. This CDR3 region has 14 residues. In nucleotides, the CDR3 is TGTGCCAGCTCCCCCCGGGGCAGGGCTGAGGGAGCTTTCTTT. Amino acids: CASSPRGRAEGAFF. Filled out from reference TRBV18 and TRBJ1-1, the complete variable domain reads NAGVMQNPRHLVRRRGQEARLRCSPMKGHSHVYWYRQLPEEGLKFMVYLQKENIIDESGMPKERFSAEFPKEGPSILRIQQVVRGDSAAYFCASSPRGRAEGAFFGQGTRLTVV.

Concerning this clonotype itself: Being one base from a much bigger clone, this may be a read error. V is TRBV6-1 and J is TRBJ2-7, with 14 bases aligning to TRBD2. From germline, CDR1 is MNHNS and CDR2 SASEGT. Trimming at V came to 9 bases and at J to 7 bases, leaving 11 bases not matched to a gene. The CDR3 has 15 amino acids. The CDR3 spells CASLGLAGGRDEQYF. The CDR3 DNA reads as TGTGCCAGTCTCGGACTAGCGGGGGGTAGGGATGAGCAGTACTTC.

The CDR3 sequence: CAGCPTSVGEQYF. In DNA form, the CDR3 reads TGTGCTGGATGCCCGACTAGCGTAGGCGAGCAGTACTTC. The V and J genes are TRBV12-5 and TRBJ2-7; 8 bases are shared with TRBD2. The CDR3 extends over 13 amino acids. The V segment lost 11 bases and the J segment 6 bases; nucleotides outside the gene matches: 12. CDR1 LGHNT and CDR2 FRNRAP come from the germline V gene.

This clonotype has more than one count but fewer than ten. This chain uses TRBV19 with TRBJ1-1; TRBD1 aligns across 7 bases. The CDR3 covers 16 residues. The germline V gene has CDR1 LNHDA and CDR2 SQIVND (reference sequence). The ends lost 6 bases at V and 7 bases at J; junction bases unmatched: 17. The CDR3 nucleotides read TGTGCCAGTAGACTCGCATACAGGGGCGTACCCCATGAAGCTTTCTTT. Translated, it gives CASRLAYRGVPHEAFF.

The sample holds many counts of this clonotype. This chain links TRBV27 with TRBJ2-7; D perhaps matches TRBD2 (6 bases). Germline values: CDR1 MNHEY, CDR2 SMNVEV (reference sequence). CDR3 length: 14 amino acids. Trimming removed 1 base at V and 4 bases at J, with 11 bases between. The DNA of the CDR3 is TGTGCCAGCAGTTTATTAGCGGACGGGTACGAGCAGTACTTC. It yields the protein CASSLLADGYEQYF.

A single count supports this clonotype. The V gene is TRBV6-2 or TRBV6-3, the J gene TRBJ2-2; D call uncertain. CDR1 MNHEY and CDR2 SVGEGT come from the germline V gene. This CDR3 is 15 amino acids long. V gave up 0 bases and J gave up 4 bases, with 9 bases separating them. CDR3 loop: CASSYSGLPTGELFF. For the CDR3, the DNA is TGTGCCAGCAGTTACTCCGGCCTTCCCACCGGGGAGCTGTTTTTT.

This clonotype appeared a few times. The DNA of the CDR3 is TGCGCCAGCAGCCAAGAGGATCGCACAACTAACTATGGCTACACCTTC. It specifies CASSQEDRTTNYGYTF. The genes are TRBV4-1 and TRBJ1-2; D call uncertain. There are 16 residues in the CDR3. Germline lookup yields CDR1 MGHRA and CDR2 YSYEKL. V was pared by 0 bases and J by 0 bases, with 11 bases between.